This T cell receptor (beta chain) was identified in a study of cytomegalovirus exposure and HLA in healthy donors. The overall study: The Caucasian-associated ancestry cluster held roughly 81% of some 420 genotyped donors.

The study ran its PCR with 60 Vbeta and 13 Jbeta primers. TCRdb's copy holds only in-frame clones and misses some; the assay was immunoSEQ multiplex PCR. In the table there are tens of thousands of clones, less than 75% of which are singletons. Trimming cost V 6 bases and J 2 bases; bases outside gene matches: 4. The CDR3 sequence is 14 residues long. Germline CDR1 SGHTA, CDR2 FQGNSA. This clone was detected only once. The chain joins TRBV7-2 to TRBJ2-7; 10 nucleotides match TRBD2. The source is a woman aged 50 to 60 in good health and CMV-seropositive. The source material was PBMCs. In DNA, the CDR3 is TGTGCCAGCAGTAGGACTAGCGGTACCTACGAGCAGTACTTC. Amino acids: CASSRTSGTYEQYF.